This T cell receptor (delta chain) originates from a study of γδ T cells in repeated Plasmodium falciparum infection. At the level of the study: Donors were malaria-exposed Malian children or age- and gender-matched Australian children. General study results and limits: Compared with Australian children, Malian Vdelta2-negative repertoires seemed more clonal, less diverse, less shared. In Vdelta2-negative, largely Vdelta1+, gammadelta repertoires, repeated controlled infections appeared to drive clonal selection waves.

This clone was detected only a few times. Antigen: not known. Only one base separates this from a far larger clonotype, so it likely reflects a read error. Other DNA variants within this sample encode the same CDR3. V lost 4 bases, J lost 0 bases, and 22 bases stayed unmatched. CDR3 size: 20 residues. CDR1 TVYSNPD and CDR2 GDNSRS come from the germline V gene (reference sequence). Bulk repertoires came from Vgamma9/Vdelta2+ or Vdelta2-negative gammadelta T cells flow-sorted from PBMC. TCRdb reprocessed the multiplex PCR reads through CATT. The sample comprises 45,000 to 70,000 delta-chain clones, over 1.5% of which are singletons, and approximately 15% rests with the top ten.

This chain joins TRDV3 and TRDJ1; TRDD3 agrees at 11 bases. This clonotype was obtained from a pool of human donors (malaria-infected and uninfected, not separated). Sequenced: gamma-delta T cells from blood. The CDR3 reads CASFSYVRAGGYLYTDKLIF. The CDR3, as DNA: TGTGCCTCTTTCTCCTACGTTCGGGCTGGGGGATACCTATACACCGATAAACTCATCTTT.